The clone carrying this TCR beta chain was seen a handful of times. Its antigen remains unidentified. The data originate from a study of vaccination effects on CD4 cells after COVID-19. ViraFEST used viral peptide pools to expand antigen-specific CD4+ T cells before sequencing. Culture lasted 10 days before CD4+ T cell isolation. Prior SARS-CoV-2 infection was absent in the vaccine recipients, as shown by negative nucleocapsid antibodies. For each well, roughly 2 million PBMC were cultured with 8.5 to 10 IU/ml IL-2 and roughly 9.2 ug/ml peptides. The authors exchanged half the medium for IL-2 medium on days 3 and 7. The V gene end was trimmed by 4 bases and the J gene end by 6 bases; junction bases not matched to a gene: 6. Germline values: CDR1 SGHDT, CDR2 YYEEEE. CDR3 length equals 14 residues. Findings of the study overall: A shortage of convalescent patients and an absence of early post-infection timepoints characterized the study.

Sequencing was performed with immunoSEQ multiplex PCR; in TCRdb, only in-frame clones are kept and a portion is missing. Among 65,000 to 85,000 clones, under 90% were seen once, and the ten largest hold about 12%. This specimen consisted of CD4+ T cells from PBMCs cultured with SARS-CoV-2 spike peptides, obtained before COVID-19 vaccination. The source is a human donor who received a COVID-19 vaccine. The chain is built from TRBV5-6 and TRBJ1-5; 8 bases map to TRBD1. CDR3 region: CASSKGQVVQPQHF. CDR3 nucleotides: TGTGCCAGCAGCAAGGGACAGGTGGTTCAGCCCCAGCATTTT.